This T cell receptor (beta chain) was obtained from a study of cytomegalovirus exposure and HLA in healthy donors. The germline V and J ends were trimmed by 4 bases and 5 bases, with 12 bases remaining between them. Per the germline V gene, CDR1 is LGHNA and CDR2 is YNFKEQ. The CDR3 spans 15 residues. This clone was observed once. Its target is not known. Findings and caveats of the study: The later analysis indicated that the majority of CMV-associated TCR beta chains appeared HLA-restricted. Immune exposure information available was restricted to CMV serostatus. V- and J-gene trimming of TCR beta was linked (in a later analysis) to a missense DCLRE1C variant. Later on, an analysis showed TCR association rates differing by HLA locus, with DRB1 the most and HLA-C the fewest.

With 60 Vbeta and 13 Jbeta primers, the PCR was carried out. Here immunoSEQ multiplex PCR was the method, and the copy in TCRdb shows in-frame clones only, minus some. This sample has about 140,000 clones, with around 80% found just once. The sequencing sample was made of PBMCs. The V gene is TRBV4-2, the J gene TRBJ1-6, with a weak D call TRBD1 (5 bases). The sequence was obtained from a man in his late teens or twenties in good health and CMV-seropositive. CDR3 coding DNA: TGTGCCAGCAGCCTAGGGGTCGGCGATAATTCACCCCTCCACTTT. Translating it yields CASSLGVGDNSPLHF.